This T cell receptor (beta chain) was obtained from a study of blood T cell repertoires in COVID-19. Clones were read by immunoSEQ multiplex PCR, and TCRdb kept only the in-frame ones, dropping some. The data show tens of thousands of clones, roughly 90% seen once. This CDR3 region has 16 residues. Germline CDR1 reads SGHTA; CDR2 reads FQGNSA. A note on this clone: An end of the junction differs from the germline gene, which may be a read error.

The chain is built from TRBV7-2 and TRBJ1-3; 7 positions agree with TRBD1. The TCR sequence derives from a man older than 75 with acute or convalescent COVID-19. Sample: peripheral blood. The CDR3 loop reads CASSIATGNSGNTIYF. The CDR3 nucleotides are TGTGCCAGCAGCATAGCGACAGGGAACTCTGGAAACACCATATATTTT.